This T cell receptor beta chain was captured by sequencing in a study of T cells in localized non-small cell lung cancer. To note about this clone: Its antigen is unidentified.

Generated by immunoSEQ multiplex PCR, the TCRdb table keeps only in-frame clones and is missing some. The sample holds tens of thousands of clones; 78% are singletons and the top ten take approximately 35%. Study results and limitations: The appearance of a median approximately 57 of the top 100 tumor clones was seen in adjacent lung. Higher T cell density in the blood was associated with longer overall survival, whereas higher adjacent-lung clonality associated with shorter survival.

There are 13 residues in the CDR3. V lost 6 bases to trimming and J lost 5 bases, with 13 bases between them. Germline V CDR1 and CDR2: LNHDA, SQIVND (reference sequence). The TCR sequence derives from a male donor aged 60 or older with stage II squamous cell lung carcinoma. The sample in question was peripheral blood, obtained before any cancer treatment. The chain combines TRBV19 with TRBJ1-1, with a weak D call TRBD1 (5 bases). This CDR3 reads CASRPPGGTEAFF. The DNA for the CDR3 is TGTGCCAGTAGGCCCCCCGGGGGTACTGAAGCTTTCTTT.